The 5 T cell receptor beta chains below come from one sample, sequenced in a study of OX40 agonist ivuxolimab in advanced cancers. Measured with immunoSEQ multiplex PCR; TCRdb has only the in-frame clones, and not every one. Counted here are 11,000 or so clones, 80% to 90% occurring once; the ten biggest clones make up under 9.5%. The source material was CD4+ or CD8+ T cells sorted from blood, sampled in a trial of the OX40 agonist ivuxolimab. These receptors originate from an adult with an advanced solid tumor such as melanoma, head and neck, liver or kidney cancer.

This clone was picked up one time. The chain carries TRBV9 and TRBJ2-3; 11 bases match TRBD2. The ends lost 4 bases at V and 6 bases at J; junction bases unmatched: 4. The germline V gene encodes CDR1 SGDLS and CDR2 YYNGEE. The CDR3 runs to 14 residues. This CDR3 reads CASSTSGGVDTQYF. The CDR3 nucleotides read TGTGCCAGCAGCACTAGCGGGGGTGTGGATACGCAGTATTTT.

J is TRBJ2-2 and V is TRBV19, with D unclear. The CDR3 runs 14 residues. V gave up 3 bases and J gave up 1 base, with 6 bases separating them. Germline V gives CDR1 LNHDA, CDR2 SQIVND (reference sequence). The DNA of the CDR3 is TGTGCCAGTAGTATGTCCGAGAACACCGGGGAGCTGTTTTTT. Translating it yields CASSMSENTGELFF.

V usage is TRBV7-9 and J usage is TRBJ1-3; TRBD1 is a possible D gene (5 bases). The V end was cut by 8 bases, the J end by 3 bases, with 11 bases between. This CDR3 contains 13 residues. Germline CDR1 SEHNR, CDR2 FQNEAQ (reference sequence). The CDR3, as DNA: TGTGCCAGCTATATTGGGGGTGGAAACACCATATATTTT. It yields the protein CASYIGGGNTIYF.

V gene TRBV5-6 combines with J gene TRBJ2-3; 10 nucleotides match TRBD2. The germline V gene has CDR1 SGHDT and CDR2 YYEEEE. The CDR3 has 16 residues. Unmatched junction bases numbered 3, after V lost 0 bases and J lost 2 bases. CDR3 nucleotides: TGTGCCAGCAGCTTGGCTAGCGGGGGCATCACAGATACGCAGTATTTT. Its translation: CASSLASGGITDTQYF.

CDR3 sequence reads: CASSIWGERTGELFF. DNA for the CDR3: TGTGCCAGTAGTATATGGGGGGAACGCACCGGGGAGCTGTTTTTT. The chain is built from TRBV19 and TRBJ2-2, with D tentatively TRBD2 (6 bases). Trimming pared 2 bases from V and 4 bases from J, leaving 11 bases between. In germline, CDR1 is LNHDA, CDR2 SQIVND (reference sequence). The CDR3 sequence is 15 residues long.